The clone carrying this T cell receptor (beta chain) was detected many times. The antigen is undetermined. This sample is part of a study of T cells in Graves' hyperthyroidism and ophthalmopathy. The study's findings and limits: Ophthalmopathy was model-predicted a median around 6.7 months pre-onset.

Investigators excluded patients with uncontrolled infection, other autoimmune disease, pregnancy or lactation. Diagnostic assessment was based on clinical symptoms, serum thyroxine and TRAb, thyroid ultrasound and orbital computed tomography. Drawn at first hyperthyroidism diagnosis, the blood sample preceded any ophthalmopathy symptoms. Template material for amplifying TCR beta CDR3 regions consisted of RNA transcripts. When the TCR CDR3 underwent first-round RT-PCR, the HTBI primer set was used. TCRdb re-analysed the multiplex PCR reads in MiXCR, keeping a single row per CDR3 protein. The data contain under 200,000 distinct CDR3 sequences, about a tenth of them singletons. The germline V gene has CDR1 MNHEY and CDR2 SMNVEV (reference sequence). The CDR3 loop spans 17 amino acids. Trimming took 6 bases from V and 0 from J; bases not matched to a gene: 4.

J is TRBJ2-6 and V is TRBV27; 11 bases line up with TRBD2. This sequence was found in a young woman with Graves' hyperthyroidism that later progressed to Graves' ophthalmopathy. Sequenced input: blood. The CDR3 reads CASRTGTSGSGANVLTF. The CDR3 nucleotides read TGTGCCAGCAGGACCGGGACTAGCGGCTCTGGGGCCAACGTCCTGACTTTC.